One sample yielded the 13 T cell receptor beta chains listed below, sequenced in a study of blood T cell repertoires in COVID-19. Data came from immunoSEQ multiplex PCR; TCRdb stores just in-frame clones and leaves some out. The sample yields a few hundred thousand clones, about nine tenths seen once. What was sequenced was PBMCs or T cells enriched from blood (not recorded which). The origin of the receptors is a woman aged 45-60 years who had been exposed to COVID-19.

V usage is TRBV6-1 and J usage is TRBJ1-6; a possible D gene is TRBD1 (5 bases). The CDR3 runs 15 residues. The germline V and J ends were trimmed by 3 bases and 7 bases, with 13 bases remaining between them. CDR1 MNHNS and CDR2 SASEGT come from the germline V gene. The CDR3 loop is CASSEEQWGNSPLHF. The CDR3, as DNA: TGTGCCAGCAGTGAGGAGCAATGGGGCAATTCACCCCTCCACTTT.

The chain links TRBV2 to TRBJ2-5; 10 positions match TRBD1. Germline V gene data show CDR1 as SNHLY and CDR2 as FYNNEI. V shed 4 bases and J 2 bases; nucleotides not matched to a gene: 1. This CDR3 is 14 amino acids long. CDR3 bases: TGTGCCAGCAGTGCGGACAGGGGGCAAGAGACCCAGTACTTC. Translating gives CASSADRGQETQYF.

On this clone itself: The identical CDR3 is also encoded by other nucleotide sequences in the sample. The V and J genes are TRBV4-2 and TRBJ2-3, with 7 bases identical to TRBD2. The germline gives CDR1 LGHNA, CDR2 YNFKEQ. There are 14 residues in the CDR3. With 1 base clipped from V and 5 bases from J, the junction kept 3 bases outside the gene matches. CDR3 region: CASSQGLAGDTQYF. CDR3 DNA: TGTGCCAGCAGCCAAGGACTAGCAGGAGATACGCAGTATTTT.

The V call is TRBV30, the J call TRBJ2-2, with 10 bases lining up with TRBD1. V shed 3 bases and J 3 bases; nucleotides not matched to a gene: 4. The CDR3 has 15 residues. Looked up from germline, CDR1 is GTSNPN and CDR2 is SVGIG (reference sequence). In DNA, the CDR3 is TGTGCCTGGAGCAGGGACAGGGGTTACACCGGGGAGCTGTTTTTT. Translating it yields CAWSRDRGYTGELFF.

This CDR3 reads CASSLSYEQYF. DNA of the CDR3: TGTGCCAGCAGCCTATCCTACGAGCAGTACTTC. The rearrangement links TRBV7-2 to TRBJ2-7, with D hard to call. V was pared by 5 bases and J by 1 base, with 3 bases between. Germline CDR1 reads SGHTA; CDR2 reads FQGNSA. This CDR3 is 11 amino acids long. Full variable domain (outside the CDR3, taken from reference TRBV7-2 and TRBJ2-7): GAGVSQSPSNKVTEKGKDVELRCDPISGHTALYWYRQSLGQGLEFLIYFQGNSAPDKSGLPSDRFSAERTGGSVSTLTIQRTQQEDSAVYLCASSLSYEQYFGPGTRLTVT.

The chain combines TRBV10-1 with TRBJ2-6; D might be TRBD2 (5 bases). This CDR3 is built from 15 residues. CDR1 is WNHNN, CDR2 SYGVQD, per germline (reference sequence). V lost 3 bases and J lost 5, with 11 bases in between. The CDR3 coding sequence is TGCGCCAGCAGTGATGGAGGAGTATGGGCCAACGTCCTGACTTTC. It codes for CASSDGGVWANVLTF.

The chain recombines TRBV9 with TRBJ2-1, with 9 bases fitting TRBD1. The germline V gene encodes CDR1 SGDLS and CDR2 YYNGEE. V was pared by 0 bases and J by 4 bases, with 2 bases of the junction left unmatched. This CDR3 is 15 amino acids long. CDR3 coding DNA: TGTGCCAGCAGCGTAGCGGGACAGGGTTACAATGAGCAGTTCTTC. It is translated as CASSVAGQGYNEQFF.

DNA of the CDR3: TGTGCCAGCAGCCAAACTGGAAACACCATATATTTT. Translating it yields CASSQTGNTIYF. The rearrangement joins TRBV12-3 or TRBV12-4 to TRBJ1-3; D gene ambiguous. V dropped 6 bases and J dropped 2 bases, with 5 bases sitting between them. The CDR3 length is 12 residues.

The chain employs TRBV19 and TRBJ1-4; D uncertain. Trimming shortened V by 3 bases and J by 3 bases, and 11 bases separated the two germline ends. The germline CDR1 and CDR2 sequences are LNHDA and SQIVND (reference sequence). The CDR3 is 15 amino acids. As DNA, the CDR3 is TGTGCCAGTAGTATGGCGAGGCGGCCTAATGAAAAACTGTTTTTT. It encodes CASSMARRPNEKLFF.

The V and J genes are TRBV5-1 and TRBJ2-1, with D uncertain. The CDR3 loop spans 15 amino acids. Germline values: CDR1 SGHRS, CDR2 YFSETQ. V was cut by 4 bases and J by 0 bases, with 11 bases left in between. Here the CDR3 reads CASSTSRSSYNEQFF. CDR3 coding DNA: TGCGCCAGCAGCACCTCGCGAAGCTCCTACAATGAGCAGTTCTTC.

This rearrangement joins TRBV16 to TRBJ2-1; TRBD2 aligns across 9 bases. Germline assignment: CDR1 KGHSY and CDR2 FQNENV. This CDR3 is built from 16 residues. The V segment lost 4 bases and the J segment 4 bases; nucleotides outside the gene matches: 8. This chain's CDR3 is CASSPGGTSKYNEQFF. The CDR3 DNA reads as TGTGCCAGCAGCCCTGGCGGGACTAGCAAGTACAATGAGCAGTTCTTC.

V and J are TRBV9 and TRBJ1-6; the match to TRBD1 covers 8 bases. Germline CDR1 reads SGDLS; CDR2 reads YYNGEE. With V trimmed by 0 bases and J by 12 bases, 2 bases remained unmatched. The CDR3 runs to 13 residues. CDR3 nucleotide sequence: TGTGCCAGCAGCGTAGGACAGGGGAGACCCCTCCACTTT. Translation: CASSVGQGRPLHF.

This rearrangement joins TRBV4-2 to TRBJ2-7; 15 bases align to TRBD2. The CDR3 contains 18 residues. J was trimmed by 10 bases and V by 4 bases; bases with no gene match: 17. Germline values: CDR1 LGHNA, CDR2 YNFKEQ. For the CDR3, the DNA is TGTGCCAGCAGCCGAACAACCGGGACTAGCGGGGGGCAGACAGTTCAGTACTTC. It specifies CASSRTTGTSGGQTVQYF.